The T cell receptor beta chain under discussion was sequenced for a study of cytomegalovirus exposure and HLA in healthy donors. This clone was seen more than once but under ten times. The PCR ran on 60 Vbeta and 13 Jbeta primers. TCRdb's copy holds only in-frame clones and misses some; the assay was immunoSEQ multiplex PCR. This sample has approximately 160,000 clones, with around 72% found just once. This TCR was recovered from a man younger than 35 in good health and CMV-seronegative. The sample taken for sequencing was PBMCs.

CDR3 residues: CARRTVTYEQYF. The CDR3 DNA is TGCGCCAGGAGGACAGTGACCTACGAGCAGTACTTC. The gene calls are TRBV10-1 and TRBJ2-7; weak D call: TRBD1 (6 bases). Germline lookup yields CDR1 WNHNN and CDR2 SYGVQD (reference sequence). The germline V and J ends were trimmed by 9 bases and 2 bases, with 11 bases remaining between them. The length of the CDR3 is 12 residues.